This TCR beta chain derives from a study of cytomegalovirus exposure and HLA in healthy donors. Study overall: Previous work identified roughly 110 million unique TCR beta sequences from approximately 190 million T cells. Study findings and constraints: For most TCR beta V segments, an earlier analysis put the productive rate at about 90% or about 30% of the time. Later, TCR association rates were found to vary by HLA locus, highest for DRB1 and lowest for HLA-C.

V gave up 2 bases and J gave up 6 bases, with 13 bases separating them. Germline V CDR1 and CDR2: MNHEY, SVGAGI. The CDR3 extends over 15 amino acids. It was with 60 Vbeta and 13 Jbeta primers that the PCR ran. Sequencing used immunoSEQ multiplex PCR; TCRdb keeps in-frame clones, though not all of them. The sample shows about 110,000 clones, roughly 78% of them seen only once. Remarks on this clone: Its specificity is unknown.

The V call is TRBV6-5, the J call TRBJ2-2; tentative D call: TRBD1 (5 bases). This TCR came from a woman aged 30 to 39 in good health and CMV-seronegative. What was sequenced was PBMCs. The CDR3 DNA sequence: TGTGCCAGCAGTTACGGGGCAGGGTTTGCCGGGGAGCTGTTTTTT. It encodes CASSYGAGFAGELFF.